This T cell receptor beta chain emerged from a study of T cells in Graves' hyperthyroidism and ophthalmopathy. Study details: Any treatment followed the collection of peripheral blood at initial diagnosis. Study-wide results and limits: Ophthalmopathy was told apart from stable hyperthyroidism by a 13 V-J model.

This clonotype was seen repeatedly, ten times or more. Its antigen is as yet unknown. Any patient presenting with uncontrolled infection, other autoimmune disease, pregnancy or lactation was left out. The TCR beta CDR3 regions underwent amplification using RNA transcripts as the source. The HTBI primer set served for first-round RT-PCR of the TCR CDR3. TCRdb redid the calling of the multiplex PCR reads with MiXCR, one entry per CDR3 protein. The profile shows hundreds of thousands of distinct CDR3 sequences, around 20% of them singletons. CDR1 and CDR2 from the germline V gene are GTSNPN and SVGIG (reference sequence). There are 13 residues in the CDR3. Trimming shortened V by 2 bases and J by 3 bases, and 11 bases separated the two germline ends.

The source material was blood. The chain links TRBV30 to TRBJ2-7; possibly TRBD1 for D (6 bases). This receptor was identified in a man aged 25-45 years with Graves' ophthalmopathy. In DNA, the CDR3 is TGTGCCTGGAGTCCAGGGGAAGTCTACGAGCAGTACTTC. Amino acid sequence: CAWSPGEVYEQYF. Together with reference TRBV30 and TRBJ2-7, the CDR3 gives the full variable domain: SQTIHQWPATLVQPVGSPLSLECTVEGTSNPNLYWYRQAAGRGLQLLFYSVGIGQISSEVPQNLSASRPQDRQFILSSKKLLLSDSGFYLCAWSPGEVYEQYFGPGTRLTVT.